This T cell receptor (beta chain) stems from a study of blood T cell repertoires in COVID-19. Study summary: T cells, B-cell-depleted T cells, or PBMCs supplied cDNA or gDNA.

Method: immunoSEQ multiplex PCR; TCRdb's copy keeps in-frame clones and lacks some. The profile shows some 150,000 clones, about 85% of them singletons. What was sequenced was peripheral blood. The sequence derives from a woman in her 70s with acute or convalescent COVID-19.

The CDR3 here is CASSLREGLLGETQYF. CDR3 nucleotide sequence: TGTGCCAGCAGCTTGAGGGAGGGACTTTTAGGAGAGACCCAGTACTTC. V and J are TRBV5-6 and TRBJ2-5; 7 bases fit TRBD2. V trimming: 1 base; J trimming: 4 bases; junction bases outside the gene matches: 10. This CDR3 has 16 amino acids. CDR1 SGHDT and CDR2 YYEEEE come from the germline V gene. The full variable domain, in which reference TRBV5-6 and TRBJ2-5 provide the parts outside the CDR3, is DAGVTQSPTHLIKTRGQQVTLRCSPKSGHDTVSWYQQALGQGPQFIFQYYEEEERQRGNFPDRFSGHQFPNYSSELNVNALLLGDSALYLCASSLREGLLGETQYFGPGTRLLVL.